The 28 T cell receptor beta chains presented below share a single source sample, sequenced in a study of T cells expressing NK-cell markers. TCRdb reanalyzed the 5' RACE reads, giving one entry per CDR3 protein sequence and no DNA. Recorded for this sample: under 500,000 distinct CDR3 sequences. The sequenced material came from blood T cells: a sorted CD56 or NKG2C T cell subset, CD4+ or CD8+ T cells, or bulk PBMC T cells (not recorded which). These receptors all come from a woman between 18 and 69 years old in good health.

The rearrangement uses TRBV27 and TRBJ1-6. In germline, CDR1 is MNHEY, CDR2 SMNVEV (reference sequence). The CDR3 is 14 amino acids. CDR3 in amino acids: CASRLGRDNSPLHF.

The chain carries TRBV3-1 and TRBJ2-1; the D call of TRBD1 rests on TCRdb alone, since no DNA is present to check it. The CDR3 is 15 residues long. Germline values: CDR1 LGHDT, CDR2 YNNKEL (reference sequence). The CDR3 loop reads CASSYDRGPYNEQFF.

The gene calls are TRBV6-1 and TRBJ1-3; absent DNA, TCRdb's TRBD1 call cannot be checked. The germline V gene has CDR1 MNHNS and CDR2 SASEGT. The CDR3 is 16 residues long. The CDR3 sequence is CASSPQWLEAGNTIYF.

CDR3 loop: CASRGASGNTIYF. The chain joins TRBV3-1 to TRBJ1-3; without DNA, the TCRdb call of TRBD1 cannot be checked. This CDR3 is 13 amino acids long. Germline V gene data show CDR1 as LGHDT and CDR2 as YNNKEL (reference sequence).

The chain links TRBV30 to TRBJ2-1. Germline lookup yields CDR1 GTSNPN and CDR2 SVGIG (reference sequence). The CDR3 is 14 residues long. The CDR3 is CAWGDGGSYNEQFF.

The chain has TRBV20-1 and TRBJ2-5; TCRdb reports TRBD1, a call that lacks DNA to check it against. Germline CDR1 is DFQATT and CDR2 is SNEGSKA (reference sequence). The CDR3 sequence is 12 residues long. This CDR3 is CSAGWGGETQYF.

The chain uses TRBV12-3 or TRBV12-4 and TRBJ1-5; TCRdb outputs TRBD1, but without DNA this stays unchecked. CDR3 size: 13 residues. The CDR3 sequence: CASRVTGSYPQHF.

The rearrangement uses TRBV28 and TRBJ2-5; TCRdb calls TRBD1, which cannot be checked without DNA. This CDR3 spans 15 amino acids. Germline CDR1 and CDR2: MDHEN and SYDVKM. CDR3 protein: CASSLFAGQEETQYF.

This chain links TRBV7-2 with TRBJ1-5; without DNA, the TCRdb call of TRBD1 cannot be checked. Per germline, CDR1 SGHTA and CDR2 FQGNSA. This CDR3 is 15 amino acids long. CDR3 amino acids: CASSLRQGGGQPQHF.

The J gene is TRBJ2-3, the V gene TRBV6-1; TCRdb returns TRBD2, unconfirmable since there is no DNA. The CDR3 covers 18 residues. Germline loops: CDR1 MNHNS, CDR2 SASEGT. CDR3 amino acids: CASSQRARAGASTDTQYF.

The chain carries TRBV4-3 and TRBJ1-4. The germline V gene encodes CDR1 LGHNA and CDR2 YSLEER. The CDR3 contains 15 residues. The CDR3 sequence is CASSHLFEGGEKLFF.

This chain uses TRBV5-6 with TRBJ2-1; TCRdb outputs TRBD1, but without DNA this stays unchecked. The CDR3 has 13 amino acids. Germline V gives CDR1 SGHDT, CDR2 YYEEEE. This chain's CDR3 is CASLGGLGNEQFF.

The chain has TRBV24-1 and TRBJ2-1. Germline-derived CDR1 and CDR2 are KGHDR and SFDVKD. The CDR3 covers 15 residues. The CDR3 loop is CATSHNTDSYNEQFF.

The V gene is TRBV20-1, the J gene TRBJ1-5. Germline CDR1 DFQATT, CDR2 SNEGSKA (reference sequence). The CDR3 loop spans 14 amino acids. CDR3 loop: CSARDSERNQPQHF.

The V and J genes are TRBV20-1 and TRBJ1-4; without DNA, the TCRdb call of TRBD1 cannot be checked. The CDR3 has 15 amino acids. Per the germline V gene, CDR1 is DFQATT and CDR2 is SNEGSKA (reference sequence). CDR3 region: CSARDWGKSNEKLFF.

This chain connects TRBV12-3 or TRBV12-4 to TRBJ2-7; as DNA is missing, the TRBD2 call by TCRdb cannot be tested. The CDR3 loop spans 14 amino acids. The CDR3 region is CASKPGTGEYEQYF.

The V call is TRBV20-1, the J call TRBJ1-6. Germline CDR1 and CDR2: DFQATT and SNEGSKA (reference sequence). The CDR3 length is 16 residues. CDR3 loop: CSARIGFSDYNSPLHF.

The chain recombines TRBV12-3 or TRBV12-4 with TRBJ2-1; TCRdb proposes TRBD1, but this gene call is untestable without DNA. The CDR3 extends over 14 amino acids. CDR3 protein: CASKRTGVYNEQFF.

The J gene is TRBJ1-2, the V gene TRBV18. The CDR3 contains 15 residues. From germline, CDR1 is KGHSH and CDR2 LQKENI. This chain's CDR3 is CASSPDLTGAGGYTF.

The J gene is TRBJ2-1, the V gene TRBV11-2; there is no DNA to check the TCRdb D call of TRBD2. In germline, CDR1 is SGHAT, CDR2 FQNNGV. The CDR3 totals 16 residues. The CDR3 sequence: CASSFGEREAGDEQFF.

The gene calls are TRBV3-1 and TRBJ2-7; TCRdb picks TRBD1, but there is no DNA to check that call. The CDR3 totals 15 residues. Germline-derived CDR1 and CDR2 are LGHDT and YNNKEL (reference sequence). CDR3: CASSVAGTGYDEQYF.

The chain employs TRBV4-1 and TRBJ2-3; TCRdb picks TRBD1, but there is no DNA to check that call. CDR3 length: 16 residues. The germline CDR1 and CDR2 sequences are MGHRA and YSYEKL. The chain's CDR3 is CASSQLGGPSTDTQYF.

The chain carries TRBV11-3 and TRBJ2-2. Germline assignment: CDR1 SGHNT and CDR2 YENEEA. The CDR3 consists of 15 residues. The CDR3 is CASSQSVASYGELFF.

This chain connects TRBV29-1 to TRBJ2-1; the D gene TCRdb calls, TRBD2, cannot be checked with no DNA. CDR1 is SQVTM and CDR2 is ANQGSEA in the germline V gene. The CDR3 is 16 residues long. The CDR3 reads CSVRGGRARDYNEQFF.

The V gene is TRBV7-2, the J gene TRBJ2-2. Germline assignment: CDR1 SGHTA and CDR2 FQGNSA. This CDR3 has 13 residues. The CDR3: CASSTRNTGELFF.

This chain uses TRBV7-8 with TRBJ2-2; TCRdb indicates TRBD2, and absent DNA this call remains unverified. The CDR3 is 16 residues long. CDR1 is SGHVS and CDR2 is FQNEAQ in the germline V gene. This chain's CDR3 is CASSLVGTKNTGELFF. Combining the CDR3 with reference TRBV7-8 and TRBJ2-2 gives the whole variable domain GAGVSQSPRYKVAKRGQDVALRCDPISGHVSLFWYQQALGQGPEFLTYFQNEAQLDKSGLPSDRFFAERPEGSVSTLKIQRTQQEDSAVYLCASSLVGTKNTGELFFGEGSRLTVL.

The chain is built from TRBV19 and TRBJ2-1. The CDR3 consists of 12 residues. Germline lookup yields CDR1 LNHDA and CDR2 SQIVND (reference sequence). CDR3 protein: CASRGNPNEQFF.

The chain links TRBV12-5 to TRBJ1-2; TCRdb gives TRBD1 as the D gene, but with no DNA this cannot be confirmed. The CDR3 is 17 residues long. Germline assignment: CDR1 LGHNT and CDR2 FRNRAP. This chain's CDR3 is CASGLAGGAAANYGYTF.